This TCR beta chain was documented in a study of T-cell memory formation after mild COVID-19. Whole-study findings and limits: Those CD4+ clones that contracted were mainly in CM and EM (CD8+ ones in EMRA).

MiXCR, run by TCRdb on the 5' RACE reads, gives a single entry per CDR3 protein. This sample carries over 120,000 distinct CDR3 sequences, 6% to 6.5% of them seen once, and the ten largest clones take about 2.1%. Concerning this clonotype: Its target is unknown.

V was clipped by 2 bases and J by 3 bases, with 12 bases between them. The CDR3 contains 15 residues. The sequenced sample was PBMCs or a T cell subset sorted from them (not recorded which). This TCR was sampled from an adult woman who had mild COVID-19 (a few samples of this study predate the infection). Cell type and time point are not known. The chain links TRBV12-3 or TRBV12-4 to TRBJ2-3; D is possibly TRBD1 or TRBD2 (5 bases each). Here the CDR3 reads CASSLLGRLTDTQYF. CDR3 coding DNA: TGTGCCAGCAGTTTACTGGGACGCCTGACAGATACGCAGTATTTT.